A selection of T cell receptor beta chains follows, all from one sample in a study of metastatic and nonmetastatic thyroid tumors. TCRdb re-clonotyped the PCR reads via MiXCR. The table shows about 32,000 clones, with 7% to 9% occurring only once. Sequenced: blood. The receptor set was obtained from a female donor with papillary thyroid cancer or a benign thyroid nodule (not recorded which). Some clones in this sample may be carry-over from other donors' samples. CDR3s include the opening cysteine and the closing phenylalanine or tryptophan. D genes are given only for firm matches. Each size is how often the clone was seen (once, few, many) or a class if it is expanded.

v_gene	d_gene	abundance	j_gene	CDR3aa	CDR3nt
TRBV18	.	many	TRBJ1-6	CASSPEGGQNSPLHF	TGTGCCAGCTCACCAGAGGGCGGTCAGAATTCACCCCTCCACTTT
TRBV12-3/TRBV12-4	TRBD1	many	TRBJ2-2	CASSITGTGNTGELFF	TGTGCCAGCAGCATCACCGGGACAGGGAACACCGGGGAGCTGTTTTTT
TRBV10-3	.	many	TRBJ1-1	CAISESEMNTEAFF	TGTGCCATCAGTGAGTCGGAGATGAACACTGAAGCTTTCTTT
TRBV6-1	TRBD1	many	TRBJ1-4	CASTSPGTGGVENEKLFF	TGTGCCAGCACAAGTCCCGGGACAGGGGGAGTAGAGAATGAAAAACTGTTTTTT
TRBV6-1	TRBD1	many	TRBJ1-6	CASSATGTGKSPLHF	TGTGCCAGCAGTGCGACCGGGACAGGGAAGTCACCCCTCCACTTT
TRBV6-1	.	many	TRBJ1-2	CASKDDRPYGYTF	TGTGCCAGCAAAGATGACAGACCGTATGGCTACACCTTC
TRBV2	.	many	TRBJ1-2	CASSERQVYGYTF	TGTGCCAGCAGTGAACGACAGGTCTATGGCTACACCTTC
TRBV7-9	.	many	TRBJ2-3	CATLSSATDTQYF	TGTGCCACCCTTTCTAGCGCTACAGATACGCAGTATTTT
TRBV5-1	.	many	TRBJ1-2	CASSKDRELSYGYTF	TGCGCCAGCAGTAAAGACCGAGAGCTTAGCTATGGCTACACCTTC
TRBV4-2	.	many	TRBJ2-3	CASSPYTASTDTQYF	TGTGCCAGCAGCCCCTACACTGCTAGCACAGATACGCAGTATTTT
TRBV27	TRBD1	many	TRBJ1-3	CASSLYYPPGQGRVNTIYF	TGTGCCAGCAGTTTATATTACCCCCCGGGACAGGGTAGAGTAAACACCATATATTTT
TRBV10-1	TRBD2	many	TRBJ2-2	CASVPPGLADTGELFF	TGCGCCAGCGTCCCCCCGGGACTAGCGGACACCGGGGAGCTGTTTTTT
TRBV12-3/TRBV12-4	.	many	TRBJ2-1	CASSFTRVISLNEQFF	TGTGCCAGCAGCTTCACCAGGGTCATTAGTTTAAATGAGCAGTTCTTC
TRBV28	TRBD1	many	TRBJ2-6	CASSFGTGTGANVLTF	TGTGCCAGCAGTTTTGGGACAGGGACTGGGGCCAACGTCCTGACTTTC
TRBV7-8	.	many	TRBJ1-3	CASKRTFSGNTIYF	TGTGCCAGCAAACGGACCTTCTCTGGAAACACCATATATTTT
TRBV7-9	.	many	TRBJ1-1	CASSWVGANTEAFF	TGTGCCAGCAGCTGGGTAGGGGCGAACACTGAAGCTTTCTTT
TRBV28	.	many	TRBJ1-5	CASFYSNQPQHF	TGTGCCAGCTTCTATAGCAATCAGCCCCAGCATTTT
TRBV6-1	TRBD2	many	TRBJ2-1	CASRLGGSGKNEQFF	TGTGCCAGCAGGTTGGGAGGGTCCGGCAAGAATGAGCAGTTCTTC
TRBV7-2	.	many	TRBJ1-6	CASSLVRQGHSPLHF	TGTGCCAGCAGCTTAGTGAGGCAGGGGCATTCACCCCTCCACTTT
TRBV4-1	.	many	TRBJ1-1	CASSQVWATEAFF	TGCGCCAGCAGCCAAGTATGGGCCACTGAAGCTTTCTTT
TRBV30	.	many	TRBJ2-7	CAWSAREPHEQYF	TGTGCCTGGAGTGCCAGGGAACCTCACGAGCAGTACTTC
TRBV6-2/TRBV6-3	TRBD2	many	TRBJ2-5	CASTTLAGVGETQYF	TGTGCCAGCACTACCTTGGCGGGGGTAGGGGAGACCCAGTACTTC
TRBV29-1	.	many	TRBJ2-7	CSVERTGSYEQYF	TGCAGCGTTGAACGGACGGGTTCCTACGAGCAGTACTTC